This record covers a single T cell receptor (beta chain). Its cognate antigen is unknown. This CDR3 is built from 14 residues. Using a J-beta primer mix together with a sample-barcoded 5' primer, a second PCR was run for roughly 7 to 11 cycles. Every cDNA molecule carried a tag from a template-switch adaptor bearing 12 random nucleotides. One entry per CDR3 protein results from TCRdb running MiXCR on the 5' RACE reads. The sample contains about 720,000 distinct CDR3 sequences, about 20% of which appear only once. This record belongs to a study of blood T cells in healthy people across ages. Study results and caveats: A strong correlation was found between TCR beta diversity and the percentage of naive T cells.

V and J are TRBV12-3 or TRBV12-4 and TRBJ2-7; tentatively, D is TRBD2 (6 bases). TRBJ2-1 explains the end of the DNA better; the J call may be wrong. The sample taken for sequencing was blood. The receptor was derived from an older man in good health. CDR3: CASTLQLASPEQFF. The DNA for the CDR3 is TGTGCCAGCACCCTCCAACTAGCTAGCCCTGAGCAGTTCTTC.